This TCR beta chain is drawn from a study of blood T cell repertoires in COVID-19. At the level of the study: Acute-phase and convalescent COVID-19 samples originated in the United States, Italy and Spain. T cells, B-cell-depleted T cells, or PBMCs provided the cDNA or gDNA that served as material.

Enrollment of patients from Seattle took place during active infection, with longitudinal follow-up. The CDR3 runs to 21 residues. TCRdb's copy holds only in-frame clones and misses some; the assay was immunoSEQ multiplex PCR. The data show some 140,000 clones, about 85% seen once. Sequencing was done on a sample of peripheral blood. This chain links TRBV21-1 with TRBJ2-2; the D call TRBD2 from the table was never checked on the DNA. TRBV21-1 is annotated as a pseudogene. The sequence was collected from a man in his 60s with COVID-19, enrolled during active disease. This chain's CDR3 is CASNPGPRGQTSGDFAGELFF. The CDR3 DNA reads TGTGCCAGCAACCCAGGCCCCAGGGGCCAGACTAGCGGGGATTTCGCCGGGGAGCTGTTTTTT.